These T cell receptor beta chains were read from a single sample in a study of untreated major depressive disorder. Method: immunoSEQ multiplex PCR; TCRdb's copy keeps in-frame clones and lacks some. This table holds 15,000 to 20,000 clones, under 90% found once. The sample taken for sequencing was CD4+ T cells from PBMCs. These TCRs come from a woman aged 30 to 39 in good health. Each CDR3 is given with its conserved first and last residue. D genes are given only for firm matches. Size is stated for part of the rows, as once, few or many counts, or as a class when the clone is expanded.

v_call: TRBV30
clone_size: few
cdr3_length: 13
j_call: TRBJ1-2
d_call: .
cdr3_aa: CACSGLGLYGYTF
cdr3_nt: TGTGCCTGCTCGGGGCTCGGTCTCTATGGCTACACCTTC

v_call: TRBV7-9
clone_size: .
cdr3_length: 13
j_call: TRBJ2-3
d_call: .
cdr3_aa: CASSPGFTDTQYF
cdr3_nt: TGTGCCAGCAGCCCCGGCTTCACAGATACGCAGTATTTT

v_call: TRBV2
clone_size: .
cdr3_length: 18
j_call: TRBJ2-5
d_call: TRBD2
cdr3_aa: CASSEGLAGGVGLETQYF
cdr3_nt: TGTGCCAGCAGTGAAGGACTAGCGGGAGGGGTTGGCTTGGAGACCCAGTACTTC

v_call: TRBV5-6
clone_size: .
cdr3_length: 14
j_call: TRBJ2-5
d_call: .
cdr3_aa: CASSLEQTQETQYF
cdr3_nt: TGTGCCAGCAGCTTGGAACAAACCCAAGAGACCCAGTACTTC

v_call: TRBV5-1
clone_size: .
cdr3_length: 17
j_call: TRBJ2-7
d_call: .
cdr3_aa: CASSLGVRLRVSYEQYF
cdr3_nt: TGCGCCAGCAGCTTGGGAGTCAGGCTGAGGGTTTCCTACGAGCAGTACTTC

v_call: TRBV11-2
clone_size: .
cdr3_length: 17
j_call: TRBJ2-7
d_call: TRBD2
cdr3_aa: CASSSRTGTSGRYEQYF
cdr3_nt: TGTGCCAGCAGCTCTCGAACCGGGACTAGCGGGAGATACGAGCAGTACTTC

v_call: TRBV2
clone_size: .
cdr3_length: 11
j_call: TRBJ1-4
d_call: .
cdr3_aa: CASRDNEKLFF
cdr3_nt: TGTGCCAGCAGAGATAATGAAAAACTGTTTTTT

v_call: TRBV5-5
clone_size: .
cdr3_length: 13
j_call: TRBJ2-5
d_call: .
cdr3_aa: CASTLSVKETQYF
cdr3_nt: TGTGCCAGCACCTTGTCAGTTAAGGAGACCCAGTACTTC

v_call: TRBV7-9
clone_size: .
cdr3_length: 12
j_call: TRBJ2-1
d_call: .
cdr3_aa: CASSLVPWQQFF
cdr3_nt: TGTGCCAGCAGCTTAGTACCCTGGCAGCAGTTCTTC

v_call: TRBV30
clone_size: once
cdr3_length: 13
j_call: TRBJ1-2
d_call: TRBD1
cdr3_aa: CAWSDQTGTGYTF
cdr3_nt: TGTGCCTGGAGTGACCAGACAGGGACTGGCTACACCTTC

v_call: TRBV6-1
clone_size: .
cdr3_length: 13
j_call: TRBJ2-1
d_call: .
cdr3_aa: CASSEQGSSEQFF
cdr3_nt: TGTGCCAGCAGTGAACAGGGCAGCAGTGAGCAGTTCTTC

v_call: TRBV5-1
clone_size: .
cdr3_length: 14
j_call: TRBJ2-1
d_call: .
cdr3_aa: CASSLGESYNEQFF
cdr3_nt: TGCGCCAGCAGCTTAGGGGAGTCTTACAATGAGCAGTTCTTC

v_call: TRBV7-8
clone_size: .
cdr3_length: 15
j_call: TRBJ1-1
d_call: .
cdr3_aa: CASSRREDTNTEAFF
cdr3_nt: TGTGCCAGCAGCCGGAGGGAGGACACAAACACTGAAGCTTTCTTT

v_call: TRBV28
clone_size: .
cdr3_length: 13
j_call: TRBJ2-7
d_call: .
cdr3_aa: CASSLLPNYEQYF
cdr3_nt: TGTGCCAGCAGTTTATTGCCCAACTACGAGCAGTACTTC

v_call: TRBV27
clone_size: once
cdr3_length: 16
j_call: TRBJ2-1
d_call: TRBD2
cdr3_aa: CASSFSGTNSYNEQFF
cdr3_nt: TGTGCCAGCAGTTTCTCCGGGACTAATTCCTACAATGAGCAGTTCTTC

v_call: TRBV20-1
clone_size: .
cdr3_length: 11
j_call: TRBJ1-2
d_call: TRBD1
cdr3_aa: CSAGRTGGYTF
cdr3_nt: TGCAGTGCGGGTAGGACAGGGGGCTACACCTTC

v_call: TRBV30
clone_size: few
cdr3_length: 13
j_call: TRBJ1-2
d_call: TRBD1
cdr3_aa: CASHRGRAYGYTF
cdr3_nt: TGTGCCTCGCACAGGGGCCGGGCCTATGGCTACACCTTC

v_call: TRBV7-3
clone_size: once
cdr3_length: 13
j_call: TRBJ2-5
d_call: .
cdr3_aa: CASSLGMRETQYF
cdr3_nt: TGTGCCAGCAGCTTAGGGATGCGGGAGACCCAGTACTTC

v_call: TRBV2
clone_size: .
cdr3_length: 15
j_call: TRBJ2-1
d_call: .
cdr3_aa: CASRDTGRSYNEQFF
cdr3_nt: TGTGCCAGCAGGGATACAGGGAGGTCATACAATGAGCAGTTCTTC

v_call: TRBV29-1
clone_size: .
cdr3_length: 10
j_call: TRBJ1-4
d_call: .
cdr3_aa: CSVANEKLFF
cdr3_nt: TGCAGCGTTGCCAATGAAAAACTGTTTTTT

v_call: TRBV11-2
clone_size: .
cdr3_length: 15
j_call: TRBJ2-1
d_call: .
cdr3_aa: CASSQSGLLYNEQFF
cdr3_nt: TGTGCCAGCAGCCAATCGGGGCTTCTCTACAATGAGCAGTTCTTC

v_call: TRBV2
clone_size: .
cdr3_length: 16
j_call: TRBJ1-3
d_call: TRBD1
cdr3_aa: CASSPGQVLSGNTIYF
cdr3_nt: TGTGCCAGCAGTCCTGGACAGGTCCTCTCTGGAAACACCATATATTTT

v_call: TRBV28
clone_size: .
cdr3_length: 13
j_call: TRBJ2-5
d_call: .
cdr3_aa: CASSLLEGGTQYF
cdr3_nt: TGTGCCAGCAGTTTACTGGAAGGAGGGACCCAGTACTTC

v_call: TRBV15
clone_size: .
cdr3_length: 15
j_call: TRBJ2-5
d_call: .
cdr3_aa: CATSRGGADGETQYF
cdr3_nt: TGTGCCACCAGCAGAGGAGGCGCGGATGGGGAGACCCAGTACTTC

v_call: TRBV28
clone_size: .
cdr3_length: 13
j_call: TRBJ2-2
d_call: .
cdr3_aa: CASRTSGTGELFF
cdr3_nt: TGTGCCAGCAGAACCTCGGGCACCGGGGAGCTGTTTTTT

v_call: TRBV28
clone_size: .
cdr3_length: 15
j_call: TRBJ2-6
d_call: .
cdr3_aa: CASSLLGSGANVLTF
cdr3_nt: TGTGCCAGCAGTTTGTTGGGCTCTGGGGCCAACGTCCTGACTTTC

v_call: TRBV18
clone_size: once
cdr3_length: 15
j_call: TRBJ1-2
d_call: .
cdr3_aa: CASSPGADANYGYTF
cdr3_nt: TGTGCCAGCTCACCAGGGGCAGACGCTAACTATGGCTACACCTTC

v_call: TRBV28
clone_size: .
cdr3_length: 12
j_call: TRBJ2-5
d_call: TRBD2
cdr3_aa: CASSPTTRREDF
cdr3_nt: TGTGCCAGCAGTCCGACGACTAGACGGGAGGACTTC

v_call: TRBV6-6
clone_size: .
cdr3_length: 16
j_call: TRBJ2-3
d_call: .
cdr3_aa: CASSYGRGLGTDTQYF
cdr3_nt: TGTGCCAGCAGTTACGGCAGGGGACTGGGCACAGATACGCAGTATTTT

v_call: TRBV9
clone_size: once
cdr3_length: 16
j_call: TRBJ1-3
d_call: .
cdr3_aa: CASSVGPTFSGNTIYF
cdr3_nt: TGTGCCAGCAGCGTAGGGCCTACGTTCTCTGGAAACACCATATATTTT

v_call: TRBV5-1
clone_size: .
cdr3_length: 15
j_call: TRBJ2-7
d_call: TRBD1
cdr3_aa: CASSASSGQAHEQYF
cdr3_nt: TGCGCCAGCAGCGCCAGCTCGGGACAGGCCCACGAGCAGTACTTC

v_call: TRBV4-1
clone_size: .
cdr3_length: 14
j_call: TRBJ2-1
d_call: .
cdr3_aa: CASSQGHGNNEQFF
cdr3_nt: TGCGCCAGCAGCCAAGGTCACGGTAACAATGAGCAGTTCTTC

v_call: TRBV29-1
clone_size: once
cdr3_length: 13
j_call: TRBJ2-3
d_call: .
cdr3_aa: CSVEEGSTDTQYF
cdr3_nt: TGCAGCGTTGAGGAGGGAAGCACAGATACGCAGTATTTT

v_call: TRBV28
clone_size: .
cdr3_length: 16
j_call: TRBJ2-1
d_call: .
cdr3_aa: CASSLTRTITGDEQFF
cdr3_nt: TGTGCCAGCAGTTTAACCCGGACAATTACTGGGGATGAGCAGTTCTTC

v_call: TRBV5-6
clone_size: few
cdr3_length: 13
j_call: TRBJ2-5
d_call: .
cdr3_aa: CASSPGAQETQYF
cdr3_nt: TGTGCCAGCAGCCCAGGAGCTCAAGAGACCCAGTACTTC

v_call: TRBV7-9
clone_size: .
cdr3_length: 15
j_call: TRBJ2-5
d_call: .
cdr3_aa: CASSLVAGYQETQYF
cdr3_nt: TGTGCCAGCAGCTTAGTTGCAGGGTACCAAGAGACCCAGTACTTC

v_call: TRBV30
clone_size: .
cdr3_length: 16
j_call: TRBJ2-5
d_call: .
cdr3_aa: CACPKGGDSYQETQYF
cdr3_nt: TGTGCCTGCCCAAAGGGCGGGGACAGCTACCAAGAGACCCAGTACTTC

v_call: TRBV2
clone_size: .
cdr3_length: 13
j_call: TRBJ2-7
d_call: .
cdr3_aa: CASSRNREHEQYF
cdr3_nt: TGTGCCAGCAGTAGGAACAGGGAACACGAGCAGTACTTC

v_call: TRBV6-1
clone_size: .
cdr3_length: 15
j_call: TRBJ2-1
d_call: TRBD2
cdr3_aa: CASSVSGSYYNEQFF
cdr3_nt: TGTGCCAGCAGTGTTAGCGGGAGTTATTACAATGAGCAGTTCTTC

v_call: TRBV6-1
clone_size: .
cdr3_length: 15
j_call: TRBJ1-6
d_call: TRBD1
cdr3_aa: CASSERTGGNSPLHF
cdr3_nt: TGTGCCAGCAGTGAGAGGACAGGGGGGAATTCACCCCTCCACTTT

v_call: TRBV4-3
clone_size: .
cdr3_length: 15
j_call: TRBJ2-1
d_call: TRBD2
cdr3_aa: CASSQDWREPNEQFF
cdr3_nt: TGCGCCAGCAGCCAAGATTGGCGGGAGCCCAATGAGCAGTTCTTC

v_call: TRBV6-1
clone_size: .
cdr3_length: 14
j_call: TRBJ2-5
d_call: .
cdr3_aa: CASIPGGAGETQYF
cdr3_nt: TGTGCCAGCATCCCTGGGGGGGCAGGAGAGACCCAGTACTTC

v_call: TRBV28
clone_size: .
cdr3_length: 14
j_call: TRBJ2-7
d_call: TRBD1
cdr3_aa: CASATGTGPREQYF
cdr3_nt: TGTGCCAGTGCTACCGGGACAGGGCCTCGCGAGCAGTACTTC

v_call: TRBV28
clone_size: .
cdr3_length: 17
j_call: TRBJ1-3
d_call: TRBD1
cdr3_aa: CASSLLPGQGAGNTIYF
cdr3_nt: TGTGCCAGCAGTTTGCTCCCGGGACAGGGGGCAGGAAACACCATATATTTT

v_call: TRBV5-8
clone_size: .
cdr3_length: 15
j_call: TRBJ1-1
d_call: .
cdr3_aa: CASSFQGIMNTEAFF
cdr3_nt: TGTGCCAGCAGCTTCCAGGGAATAATGAACACTGAAGCTTTCTTT

v_call: TRBV11-2
clone_size: .
cdr3_length: 16
j_call: TRBJ2-7
d_call: .
cdr3_aa: CASSLWAGPSSYEQYF
cdr3_nt: TGTGCCAGCAGCTTATGGGCCGGGCCGAGCTCCTACGAGCAGTACTTC

v_call: TRBV5-1
clone_size: .
cdr3_length: 14
j_call: TRBJ1-5
d_call: .
cdr3_aa: CASSLAGSNQPQHF
cdr3_nt: TGCGCCAGCAGCTTGGCCGGGAGCAATCAGCCCCAGCATTTT

v_call: TRBV6-5
clone_size: .
cdr3_length: 14
j_call: TRBJ2-2
d_call: .
cdr3_aa: CASSRWGITGELFF
cdr3_nt: TGTGCCAGCAGTCGGTGGGGCATCACCGGGGAGCTGTTTTTT

v_call: TRBV21-1
clone_size: .
cdr3_length: 14
j_call: TRBJ1-2
d_call: .
cdr3_aa: CASSPTGRHYGYTF
cdr3_nt: TGTGCCAGCAGCCCGACAGGGAGACACTATGGCTACACCTTC

v_call: TRBV18
clone_size: .
cdr3_length: 19
j_call: TRBJ2-7
d_call: TRBD2
cdr3_aa: CASSPRGGVAGGPTSEQYF
cdr3_nt: TGTGCCAGCTCACCACGGGGGGGAGTGGCGGGAGGGCCGACGAGCGAGCAGTACTTC

v_call: TRBV7-2
clone_size: .
cdr3_length: 12
j_call: TRBJ1-2
d_call: .
cdr3_aa: CASSLEFGGYTF
cdr3_nt: TGTGCCAGCAGCTTAGAGTTTGGAGGCTACACCTTC